Each of the 29 T cell receptor beta chains below was sequenced from the same sample in a study of blood T cell repertoires in COVID-19. Produced via immunoSEQ multiplex PCR; TCRdb's table is partial and in-frame only. This sample yields tens of thousands of clones, of which about four fifths are seen a single time; approximately 10% belongs to the top ten. Specimen: peripheral blood. The receptor source for this set is a man aged 50 to 59 with acute or convalescent COVID-19.

V and J are TRBV5-1 and TRBJ1-2; tentatively, D is TRBD1 (5 bases). Trimming stripped 5 bases from V and 0 bases from J, with 14 bases between. CDR1 and CDR2 (germline): SGHRS, YFSETQ. CDR3 size: 15 residues. In DNA form, the CDR3 reads TGCGCCAGCAGATCACAGGCCACAACTAACTATGGCTACACCTTC. It encodes CASRSQATTNYGYTF.

For this clone: The junction shows a germline mismatch at one end, possibly a read error. This rearrangement joins TRBV4-2 to TRBJ1-1; 7 nucleotides align to TRBD1. The CDR3 runs to 17 residues. Germline lookup yields CDR1 LGHNA and CDR2 YNFKEQ. The CDR3: CASSQDGTAGPNTKAFF. CDR3 DNA: TGTGCCAGCAGCCAAGATGGGACAGCGGGCCCTAACACTAAAGCTTTCTTT.

This clone was counted only a few times. The CDR3 region has the DNA TGCGCCAGCAGCTTGGCCTTGACTAGCGGAAACTACAATGAGCAGTTCTTC. Translation gives CASSLALTSGNYNEQFF. This chain links TRBV5-1 with TRBJ2-1; 9 positions match TRBD2. Per germline, CDR1 SGHRS and CDR2 YFSETQ. J was trimmed by 3 bases and V by 0 bases; bases with no gene match: 7. This CDR3 is 17 amino acids long.

This clone was found once. V usage is TRBV12-5 and J usage is TRBJ1-1, with D hard to call. The V gene's germline CDR1 is LGHNT and CDR2 FRNRAP. Between the trimmed V and J ends, which lost 4 bases and 1 base, there was a span of 7 bases. This CDR3 is built from 13 residues. The CDR3: CASGSGQNTEAFF. CDR3 coding DNA: TGTGCTAGTGGTTCGGGTCAGAACACTGAAGCTTTCTTT. The full variable domain, completed using reference TRBV12-5 and TRBJ1-1, is DARVTQTPRHKVTEMGQEVTMRCQPILGHNTVFWYRQTMMQGLELLAYFRNRAPLDDSGMPKDRFSAEMPDATLATLKIQPSEPRDSAVYFCASGSGQNTEAFFGQGTRLTVV.

V gene TRBV20-1 combines with J gene TRBJ1-4; D unresolved. This CDR3 is 12 amino acids long. V was trimmed by 3 bases and J by 5 bases, leaving 7 bases between them. Germline CDR1 DFQATT, CDR2 SNEGSKA (reference sequence). CDR3 in DNA: TGCAGTGCTAGTGGTCAAAATGAAAAACTGTTTTTT. Amino acids: CSASGQNEKLFF.

V is TRBV4-3 and J is TRBJ2-5; 8 bases align to TRBD2. With V trimmed by 4 bases and J by 4 bases, 5 bases remained unmatched. The CDR3 contains 14 residues. Germline CDR1 and CDR2: LGHNA and YSLEER. For the CDR3, the DNA is TGCGCCAGCAGCCCCACGACTAGCGCAGAGACCCAGTACTTC. This sequence encodes CASSPTTSAETQYF.

The gene calls are TRBV19 and TRBJ2-1; 9 bases map to TRBD1. CDR1 is LNHDA, CDR2 SQIVND, per germline (reference sequence). V lost 7 bases, J lost 0 bases, and 4 bases stayed unmatched. CDR3 length: 15 residues. CDR3 sequence reads: CASIPDRGSYNEQFF. As DNA, the CDR3 is TGTGCCAGTATCCCGGACAGGGGCTCCTACAATGAGCAGTTCTTC.

This clone showed up just a few times. The rearrangement uses TRBV24-1 and TRBJ1-3; tentative D call: TRBD1 (6 bases). V was trimmed by 3 bases and J by 1 base, leaving 12 bases between them. The CDR3 has 16 amino acids. CDR1 is KGHDR, CDR2 SFDVKD, per germline. The CDR3 region is CATSDHKTGSGNTIYF. CDR3 nucleotides: TGTGCCACCAGTGATCACAAAACAGGGTCTGGAAACACCATATATTTT.

The CDR3 loop reads CASSQATGGSGYTF. The CDR3 coding sequence is TGCGCCAGCAGCCAAGCGACAGGGGGCAGTGGCTACACCTTC. The V and J genes are TRBV4-3 and TRBJ1-2; TRBD1 matches 10 bases. V shed 1 base and J 7 bases; nucleotides not matched to a gene: 3. Per germline, CDR1 LGHNA and CDR2 YSLEER. The CDR3 runs to 14 residues.

The rearrangement uses TRBV7-9 and TRBJ1-2; maybe TRBD1 (6 bases). Per germline, CDR1 SEHNR and CDR2 FQNEAQ (reference sequence). The CDR3 length is 13 residues. Between the trimmed V and J ends, which lost 4 bases and 8 bases, there was a span of 14 bases. This CDR3 is CASSSRTVIGYTF. Written as DNA, the CDR3 is TGTGCCAGCAGCTCGAGGACAGTTATCGGCTACACCTTC. The full variable domain, in which reference TRBV7-9 and TRBJ1-2 provide the parts outside the CDR3, is DTGVSQNPRHKITKRGQNVTFRCDPISEHNRLYWYRQTLGQGPEFLTYFQNEAQLEKSRLLSDRFSAERPKGSFSTLEIQRTEQGDSAMYLCASSSRTVIGYTFGSGTRLTVV.

The chain is built from TRBV2 and TRBJ2-5, with D perhaps TRBD1 (6 bases). CDR1 SNHLY and CDR2 FYNNEI come from the germline V gene. CDR3 size: 13 residues. V lost 5 bases and J lost 5, with 12 bases in between. CDR3 nucleotides: TGTGCCAGCAGTCTAGGGGGTTGGGAGACCCAGTACTTC. Its protein product is CASSLGGWETQYF.

The J gene is TRBJ2-3, the V gene TRBV7-2; 7 bases map to TRBD1. Germline CDR1 reads SGHTA; CDR2 reads FQGNSA. The CDR3 is 14 amino acids. V lost 6 bases to trimming and J lost 5 bases; unmatched junction nucleotides: 8. Here the CDR3 DNA reads TGTGCCAGCAGTCCCGGGACAGCCAGAGATACGCAGTATTTT. Protein product: CASSPGTARDTQYF. Drawing the rest from reference TRBV7-2 and TRBJ2-3, the complete variable domain is GAGVSQSPSNKVTEKGKDVELRCDPISGHTALYWYRQSLGQGLEFLIYFQGNSAPDKSGLPSDRFSAERTGGSVSTLTIQRTQQEDSAVYLCASSPGTARDTQYFGPGTRLTVL.

This rearrangement joins TRBV7-2 to TRBJ1-4; no reliable D call. Per germline, CDR1 SGHTA and CDR2 FQGNSA. The V end lost 2 bases, the J end lost 0 bases, and 7 bases lay between the germline ends. CDR3 length: 15 amino acids. CDR3 nucleotide sequence: TGTGCCAGCAGCTTATCGGGGACAACTAATGAAAAACTGTTTTTT. The encoded protein is CASSLSGTTNEKLFF.

V usage is TRBV23-1 and J usage is TRBJ2-4; D is possibly TRBD2 (5 bases). TRBV23-1 is an ORF, with its function uncertain. V shed 2 bases and J shed 2 bases, with 13 bases lying between them. The CDR3 runs 16 residues. The CDR3 DNA sequence: TGCGCCAGCAGTCAACCGGGAATCTTCCCCAAAAACATTCAGTACTTC. This translates into CASSQPGIFPKNIQYF.

This clone rates as medium-sized (0.01 to 0.1%). The V call is TRBV6-2 or TRBV6-3, the J call TRBJ2-2; maybe TRBD1 (5 bases). Germline V gene data show CDR1 as MNHEY and CDR2 as SVGEGT. V lost 0 bases, J lost 5 bases, and 10 bases lay in between. The CDR3 length is 15 residues. The CDR3 DNA reads as TGTGCCAGCAGTTACTCGGACATAGCTACCGGGGAGCTGTTTTTT. Its protein product is CASSYSDIATGELFF.

The genes are TRBV28 and TRBJ2-2, with TRBD1 matching 8 bases. CDR3 length equals 16 residues. V shed 4 bases, J shed 9 bases, and the junction held 13 bases outside the gene matches. Germline V CDR1 and CDR2: MDHEN, SYDVKM. CDR3 nucleotides: TGTGCCAGCAGTTCATGGACCGGGACAGGTAACAGGGAGCTGTTTTTT. Translated, it gives CASSSWTGTGNRELFF.

V gene TRBV12-3 or TRBV12-4 combines with J gene TRBJ1-3; the D is unclear. The CDR3 has 11 residues. Deletions cut 5 bases from V and 13 bases from J, with 12 bases between. This CDR3 is CASSRTALIYF. In DNA, the CDR3 is TGTGCCAGCAGTAGGACTGCCCTTATATATTTT.

A single count supports this clone. This rearrangement joins TRBV6-4 to TRBJ1-5; 8 positions match TRBD1. CDR1 is MRHNA and CDR2 is SNTAGT in the germline V gene. Losses at the gene ends were 3 bases for V and 7 bases for J; bases not matched to a gene: 5. The CDR3 totals 14 residues. CDR3 in DNA: TGTGCCAGCAGTGAGGCGACAGGGGTACAGCCCCAGCATTTT. Translated: CASSEATGVQPQHF.

V is TRBV12-3 or TRBV12-4 and J is TRBJ2-5, with D uncertain. The V gene lost 8 bases and the J gene lost 2 bases, with 9 bases spanning the gap. CDR3 length equals 12 residues. The CDR3 sequence: CASAADQETQYF. The DNA for the CDR3 is TGTGCCAGCGCGGCAGATCAAGAGACCCAGTACTTC.

J is TRBJ2-1 and V is TRBV7-9; 7 nucleotides match TRBD2. J lost 8 bases, V lost 2 bases, and 3 bases had no gene match. CDR1 is SEHNR and CDR2 is FQNEAQ in the germline V gene (reference sequence). The CDR3 is made up of 13 amino acids. As DNA, the CDR3 is TGTGCCAGCAGCTTACGAGGGAGGGATGAGCAGTTCTTC. It yields the protein CASSLRGRDEQFF.

The chain has TRBV6-1 and TRBJ2-7; D perhaps matches TRBD1 (6 bases). From germline, CDR1 is MNHNS and CDR2 SASEGT. CDR3 size: 15 residues. Trimming stripped 5 bases from V and 2 bases from J, with 16 bases between. CDR3 protein: CASSFPLEGAYEQYF. The CDR3 nucleotides are TGTGCCAGCAGTTTCCCGCTTGAGGGGGCCTACGAGCAGTACTTC.

Only one count was recorded for this clone. The V and J genes are TRBV5-1 and TRBJ2-5; possibly TRBD2 for D (5 bases). CDR3 size: 14 residues. CDR1 and CDR2 from the germline V gene are SGHRS and YFSETQ. Trimming left V 0 bases short and J 5 bases short, with 11 bases between. The CDR3 DNA reads as TGCGCCAGCAGCTTGGGCCGGGAAGGCGAGACCCAGTACTTC. Translated, it gives CASSLGREGETQYF.

The chain couples TRBV7-3 to TRBJ2-1; 10 nucleotides agree with TRBD1. CDR3 length: 15 amino acids. The J segment lost 8 bases and the V segment lost 5 bases, leaving 9 bases of the junction unmatched. Per the germline V gene, CDR1 is SGHTA and CDR2 is FQGTGA. The CDR3 sequence: CASSQEDRGIYEQFF. CDR3 nucleotide sequence: TGTGCCAGCAGCCAAGAGGACAGGGGGATCTATGAGCAGTTCTTC.

The table lists this clone with a count of one. The chain links TRBV6-2 or TRBV6-3 to TRBJ2-5; TRBD2 matches at 8 bases. The CDR3 has 15 amino acids. V shed 6 bases and J 3 bases; nucleotides not matched to a gene: 9. Germline loops: CDR1 MNHEY, CDR2 SVGEGT. CDR3 nucleotides: TGTGCCAGCAGCCTCTTAGCGGGATTAAAAGAGACCCAGTACTTC. Amino acid sequence: CASSLLAGLKETQYF.

V gene TRBV9 combines with J gene TRBJ1-5, with TRBD1 identical over 7 bases. CDR1 is SGDLS and CDR2 is YYNGEE in the germline V gene. This CDR3 region has 15 residues. With V trimmed by 1 base and J by 6 bases, 7 bases remained unmatched. The CDR3 loop is CASSVTGARSQPQHF. The CDR3 coding sequence is TGTGCCAGCAGCGTAACAGGGGCGCGGAGTCAGCCCCAGCATTTT.

There are a few counts of this clone. The genes are TRBV30 and TRBJ1-6, with D perhaps matching TRBD1 (6 bases). Germline lookup yields CDR1 GTSNPN and CDR2 SVGIG (reference sequence). The CDR3 has 12 amino acids. V dropped 5 bases and J dropped 5 bases, with 7 bases sitting between them. CDR3: CAWGQNNSPLHF. The CDR3 nucleotides are TGTGCCTGGGGACAGAATAATTCACCCCTCCACTTT. Filled out from reference TRBV30 and TRBJ1-6, the complete variable domain reads SQTIHQWPATLVQPVGSPLSLECTVEGTSNPNLYWYRQAAGRGLQLLFYSVGIGQISSEVPQNLSASRPQDRQFILSSKKLLLSDSGFYLCAWGQNNSPLHFGNGTRLTVT.

This chain connects TRBV7-2 to TRBJ2-1; the match to TRBD1 covers 8 bases. Germline-derived CDR1 and CDR2 are SGHTA and FQGNSA. Trimming removed 8 bases from V and 1 base from J; junction bases left unmatched: 4. This CDR3 is built from 14 residues. The CDR3 is CASGQGRSYNEQFF. The CDR3 nucleotides read TGTGCCAGCGGACAGGGACGATCCTACAATGAGCAGTTCTTC.

This chain connects TRBV18 to TRBJ1-1; a possible D gene is TRBD1 (6 bases). The V gene lost 3 bases and the J gene lost 10 bases, with 15 bases spanning the gap. CDR3 size: 13 residues. CDR1 and CDR2 from the germline V gene are KGHSH and LQKENI. The CDR3 DNA is TGTGCCAGCTCACCTACTATGGACAGTCTAGCTTTCTTT. Amino acid sequence: CASSPTMDSLAFF.

The gene calls are TRBV11-2 and TRBJ1-2; the match to TRBD1 covers 10 bases. This CDR3 has 15 residues. CDR1 and CDR2 from the germline V gene are SGHAT and FQNNGV. V was clipped by 0 bases and J by 5 bases; unmatched bases: 3. The CDR3 sequence: CASSLDGQGGYGYTF. CDR3 DNA: TGTGCCAGCAGCTTAGATGGACAGGGGGGTTATGGCTACACCTTC.